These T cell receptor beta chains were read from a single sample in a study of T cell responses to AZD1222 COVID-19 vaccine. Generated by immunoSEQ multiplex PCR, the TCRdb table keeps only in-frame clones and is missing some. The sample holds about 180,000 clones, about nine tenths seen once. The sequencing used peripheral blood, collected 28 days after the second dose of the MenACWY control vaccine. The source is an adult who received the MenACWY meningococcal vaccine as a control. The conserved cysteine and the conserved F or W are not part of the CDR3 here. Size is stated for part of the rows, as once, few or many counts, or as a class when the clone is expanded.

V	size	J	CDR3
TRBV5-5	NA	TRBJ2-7	ASSLGSSGSYEQY
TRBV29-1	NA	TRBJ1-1	SVASGYMNTEAF
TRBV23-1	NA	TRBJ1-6	ASSLLQGENDSPLH
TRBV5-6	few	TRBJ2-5	ASSLVSGNRAETQY
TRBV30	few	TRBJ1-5	AWSVYRTGPNQPQH
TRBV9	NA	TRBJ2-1	ASSLEGGPYNEQF
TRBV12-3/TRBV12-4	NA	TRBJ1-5	ASSDLRTGPQH
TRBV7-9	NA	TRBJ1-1	ASSLEAF
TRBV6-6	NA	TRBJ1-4	ASRDPDRARPEKLF
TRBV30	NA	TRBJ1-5	AWSELERGQPQH
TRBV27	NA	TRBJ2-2	ASSLSEWPGELF
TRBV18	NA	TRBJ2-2	ASSPGGLDKWITGELF
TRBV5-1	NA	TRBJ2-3	ASSLMGGSTDTQY
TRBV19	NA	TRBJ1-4	ASSWDRGDEKLF
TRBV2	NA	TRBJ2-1	ASTPAASGSNEQF
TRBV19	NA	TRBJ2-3	ASSATGSDTQY
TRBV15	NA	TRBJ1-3	ATSRGPHSGNTIY
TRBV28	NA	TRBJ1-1	ATGQGAGTEAF
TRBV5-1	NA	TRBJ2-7	ASSLGGTDPYEQY
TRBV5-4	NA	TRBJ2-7	ASSSPGGRGYEQY
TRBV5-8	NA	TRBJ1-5	ASSLGRVPPQH
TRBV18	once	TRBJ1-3	ASSPSIGTRGNTIY
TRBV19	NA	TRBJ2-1	ASSTRDRVNEQF
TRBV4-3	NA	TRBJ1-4	ASSQDWAGRGATNEKLF
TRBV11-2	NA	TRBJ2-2	ASSLDRGLLGGELF
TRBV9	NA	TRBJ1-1	ASSADLTVNTEAF
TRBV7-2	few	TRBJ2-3	ASSFPSTDTQY
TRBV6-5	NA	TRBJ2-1	ASSKPGQHNEQF
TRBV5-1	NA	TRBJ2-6	ASSLEYPGKDSGANVLT
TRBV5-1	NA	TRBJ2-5	ASSLGWSGRFQETQY
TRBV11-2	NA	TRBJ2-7	ASSPQTFRSS
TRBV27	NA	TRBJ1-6	ASSLASSYNSPLH
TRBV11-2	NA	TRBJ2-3	ASSLGPQGDTQY
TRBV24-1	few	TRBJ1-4	ATSDPDPRGKLF
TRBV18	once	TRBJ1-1	ASSPDTEAF
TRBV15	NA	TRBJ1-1	ATSRDLGEGGTEAF
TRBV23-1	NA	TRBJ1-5	ASPSRLSPTYNQPQH
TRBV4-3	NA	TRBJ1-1	ASSQDGREAF
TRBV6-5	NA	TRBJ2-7	ASNLGLGYEQY
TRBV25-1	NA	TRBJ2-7	ASSEYGHRDEQY
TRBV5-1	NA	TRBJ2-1	ASSSATSGRGDEQF
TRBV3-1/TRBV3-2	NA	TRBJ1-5	ASSHTADGAQQH
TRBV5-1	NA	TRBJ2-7	ASGPGPQPFEQY
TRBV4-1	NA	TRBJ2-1	ASRVALLGEQF
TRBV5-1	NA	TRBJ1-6	ASSTGDRGSGLH
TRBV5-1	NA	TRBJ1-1	ASSLVEGMNTEAF